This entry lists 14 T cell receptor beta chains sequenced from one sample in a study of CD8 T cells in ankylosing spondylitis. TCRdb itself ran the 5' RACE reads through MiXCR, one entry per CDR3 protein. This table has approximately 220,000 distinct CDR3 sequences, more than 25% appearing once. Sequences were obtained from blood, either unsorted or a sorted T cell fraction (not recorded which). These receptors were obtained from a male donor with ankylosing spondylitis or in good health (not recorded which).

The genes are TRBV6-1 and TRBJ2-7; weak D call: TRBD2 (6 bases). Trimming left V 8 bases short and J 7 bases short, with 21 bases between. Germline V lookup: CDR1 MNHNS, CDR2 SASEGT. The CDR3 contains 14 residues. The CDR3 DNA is TGTGCCAGCTCTGAACGGGACCACGGAGGGGAGCAGTACTTC. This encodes CASSERDHGGEQYF.

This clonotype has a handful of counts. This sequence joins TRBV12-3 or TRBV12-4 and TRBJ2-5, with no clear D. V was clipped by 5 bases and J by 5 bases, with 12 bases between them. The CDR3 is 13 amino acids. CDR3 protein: CASSPGRRETQYF. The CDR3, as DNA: TGTGCCAGCAGTCCCGGGCGACGGGAGACCCAGTACTTC.

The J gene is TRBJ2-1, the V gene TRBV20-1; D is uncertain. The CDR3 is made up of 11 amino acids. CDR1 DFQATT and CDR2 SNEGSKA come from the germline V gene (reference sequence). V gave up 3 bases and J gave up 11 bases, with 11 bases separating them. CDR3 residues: CSASPEHKQFF. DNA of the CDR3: TGCAGTGCTAGTCCAGAACATAAGCAGTTCTTC.

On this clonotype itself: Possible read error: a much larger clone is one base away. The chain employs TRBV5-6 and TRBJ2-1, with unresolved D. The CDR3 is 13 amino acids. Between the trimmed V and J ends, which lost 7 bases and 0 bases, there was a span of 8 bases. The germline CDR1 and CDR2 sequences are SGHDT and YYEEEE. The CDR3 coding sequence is TGTGCCAGCGGGTTGGGCTCCTACAATGAGCAGTTCTTC. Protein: CASGLGSYNEQFF.

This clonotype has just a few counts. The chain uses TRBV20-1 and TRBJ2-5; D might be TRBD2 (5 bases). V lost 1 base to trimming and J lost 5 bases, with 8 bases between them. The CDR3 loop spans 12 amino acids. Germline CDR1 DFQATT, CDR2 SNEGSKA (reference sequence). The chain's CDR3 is CSARAGLETQYF. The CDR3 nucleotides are TGCAGTGCTAGAGCCGGACTTGAGACCCAGTACTTC.

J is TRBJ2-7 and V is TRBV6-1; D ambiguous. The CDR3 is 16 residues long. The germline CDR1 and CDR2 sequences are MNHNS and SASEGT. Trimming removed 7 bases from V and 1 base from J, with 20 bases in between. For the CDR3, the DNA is TGTGCCAGCACTCCGAAACTAAGCATGGGATCCTACGAGCAGTACTTC. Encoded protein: CASTPKLSMGSYEQYF.

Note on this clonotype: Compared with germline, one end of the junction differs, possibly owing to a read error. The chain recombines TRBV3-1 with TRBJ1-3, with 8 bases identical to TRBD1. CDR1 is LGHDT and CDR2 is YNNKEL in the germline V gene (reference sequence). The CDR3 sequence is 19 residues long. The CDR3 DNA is TGTACCAGCAGTTTTAGGTGGGGTAAGGGACAGGCTCCCGGAAACACCATATATTTT. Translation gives CTSSFRWGKGQAPGNTIYF.

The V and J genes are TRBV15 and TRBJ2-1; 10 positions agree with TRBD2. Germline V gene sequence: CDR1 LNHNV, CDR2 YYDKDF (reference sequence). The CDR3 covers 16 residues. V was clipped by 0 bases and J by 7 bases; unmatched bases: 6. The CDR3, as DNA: TGTGCCACCAGCAGAGACCTAGCGGGAGTCGGTAATGAGCAGTTCTTC. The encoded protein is CATSRDLAGVGNEQFF. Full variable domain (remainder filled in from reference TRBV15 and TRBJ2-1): DAMVIQNPRYQVTQFGKPVTLSCSQTLNHNVMYWYQQKSSQAPKLLFHYYDKDFNNEADTPDNFQSRRPNTSFCFLDIRSPGLGDTAMYLCATSRDLAGVGNEQFFGPGTRLTVL.

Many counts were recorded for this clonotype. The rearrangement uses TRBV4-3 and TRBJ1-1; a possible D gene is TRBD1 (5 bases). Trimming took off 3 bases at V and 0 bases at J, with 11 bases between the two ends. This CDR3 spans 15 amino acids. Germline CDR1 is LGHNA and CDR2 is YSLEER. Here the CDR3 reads CASSQPGLMNTEAFF. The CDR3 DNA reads TGCGCCAGCAGCCAGCCGGGGCTAATGAACACTGAAGCTTTCTTT.

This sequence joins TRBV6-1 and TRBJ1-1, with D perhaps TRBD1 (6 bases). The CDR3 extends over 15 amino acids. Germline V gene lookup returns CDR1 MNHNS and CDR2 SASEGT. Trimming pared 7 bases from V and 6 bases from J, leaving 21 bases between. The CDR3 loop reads CASKINRVQWAEAFF. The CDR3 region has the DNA TGTGCCAGCAAAATAAACAGGGTACAGTGGGCTGAAGCTTTCTTT.

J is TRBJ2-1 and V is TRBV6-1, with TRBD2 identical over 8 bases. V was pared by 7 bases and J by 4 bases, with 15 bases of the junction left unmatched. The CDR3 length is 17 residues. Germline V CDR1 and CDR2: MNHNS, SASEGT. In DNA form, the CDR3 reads TGTGCCAGCACAAGAAGGGGACTAGTGAGAGGGTACAATGAGCAGTTCTTC. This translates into CASTRRGLVRGYNEQFF.

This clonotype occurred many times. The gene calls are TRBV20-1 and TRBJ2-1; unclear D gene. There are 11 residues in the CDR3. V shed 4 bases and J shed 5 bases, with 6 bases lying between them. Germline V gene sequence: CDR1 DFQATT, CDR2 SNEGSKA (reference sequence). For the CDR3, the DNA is TGCAGTGCTATTAGAAACAATGAGCAGTTCTTC. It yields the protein CSAIRNNEQFF.

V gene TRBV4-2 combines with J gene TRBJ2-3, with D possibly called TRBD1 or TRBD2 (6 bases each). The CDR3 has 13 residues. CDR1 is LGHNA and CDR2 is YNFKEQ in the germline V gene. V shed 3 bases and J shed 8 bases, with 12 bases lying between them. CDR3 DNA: TGTGCCAGCAGCCAGGGGGGCCCCGGTACGCAGTATTTT. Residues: CASSQGGPGTQYF.

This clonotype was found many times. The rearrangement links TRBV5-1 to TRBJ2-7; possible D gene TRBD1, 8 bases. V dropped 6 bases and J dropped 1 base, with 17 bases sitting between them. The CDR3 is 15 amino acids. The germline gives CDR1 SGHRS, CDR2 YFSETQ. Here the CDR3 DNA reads TGCGCCAGCACCACCGGGGGGACAGGATCCTACGAGCAGTACTTC. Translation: CASTTGGTGSYEQYF.